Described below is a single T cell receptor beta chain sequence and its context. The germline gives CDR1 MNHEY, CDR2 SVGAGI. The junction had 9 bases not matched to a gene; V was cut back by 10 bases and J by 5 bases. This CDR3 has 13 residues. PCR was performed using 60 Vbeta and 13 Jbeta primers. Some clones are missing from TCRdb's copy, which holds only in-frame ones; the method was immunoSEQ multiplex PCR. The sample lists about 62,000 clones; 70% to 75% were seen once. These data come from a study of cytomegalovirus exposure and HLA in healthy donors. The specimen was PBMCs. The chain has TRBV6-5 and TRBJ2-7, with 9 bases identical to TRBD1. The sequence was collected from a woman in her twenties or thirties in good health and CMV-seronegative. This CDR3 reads CATGPGTGNEQYF. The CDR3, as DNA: TGTGCCACCGGTCCCGGGACAGGGAACGAGCAGTACTTC.